The source of this TCR beta chain is a study of blood T cell repertoires in COVID-19. About the research overall: Samples taken during acute and convalescent COVID-19 were collected in the United States, Italy and Spain. Sources were T cells, B-cell-depleted T cells, or PBMCs; the material itself was cDNA or gDNA.

Data came from immunoSEQ multiplex PCR; TCRdb stores just in-frame clones and leaves some out. The sample includes over 100,000 clones, around 82% of them seen just once. The germline CDR1 and CDR2 sequences are MGHRA and YSYEKL. The CDR3 consists of 14 residues. V lost 11 bases and J lost 8; bases outside the gene matches: 15. At least ten counts were recorded for this clone. The chain is built from TRBV4-1 and TRBJ1-2; 9 bases line up with TRBD1. This sequence originates from a human donor in a cohort sampled during active or convalescent COVID-19. Sequenced sample: peripheral blood. The CDR3 region is CAPQRDRVSEGYTF. The DNA of the CDR3 is TGCGCCCCCCAAAGGGACAGGGTATCGGAAGGCTACACCTTC.